A single sample gave rise to the 31 T cell receptor beta chains below, sequenced in a study of CD8 T cells in Susac syndrome. Random hexamers primed reverse transcription of about 0.5 to 1 ug RNA. TCRdb ran MiXCR on the immunoSEQ multiplex PCR reads and lists one entry per CDR3 protein. This table holds fewer than 200,000 distinct CDR3 sequences, about 93% found once. Sequenced material: CD4+ T cells from PBMCs. All receptors derive from a human donor in good health.

The chain has TRBV7-2 and TRBJ1-1; the match to TRBD1 covers 8 bases. The CDR3 spans 14 residues. In germline, CDR1 is SGHTA, CDR2 FQGNSA. J was trimmed by 5 bases and V by 5 bases; bases with no gene match: 7. The CDR3 DNA reads as TGTGCCAGCAGCCCGATGGGACAGGTGACTGAAGCTTTCTTT. This translates into CASSPMGQVTEAFF. Using reference TRBV7-2 and TRBJ1-1 for the parts outside the CDR3, the full variable domain is GAGVSQSPSNKVTEKGKDVELRCDPISGHTALYWYRQSLGQGLEFLIYFQGNSAPDKSGLPSDRFSAERTGGSVSTLTIQRTQQEDSAVYLCASSPMGQVTEAFFGQGTRLTVV.

This clonotype has just one count. The genes are TRBV27 and TRBJ2-5; D uncertain. This CDR3 contains 14 residues. In germline, CDR1 is MNHEY, CDR2 SMNVEV (reference sequence). V was shortened by 5 bases and J by 5 bases, with 15 bases between the two germline ends. The DNA of the CDR3 is TGTGCCAGCAGTCACAACCGGGTTCGGGAGACCCAGTACTTC. Translating it yields CASSHNRVRETQYF.

This chain connects TRBV12-3 or TRBV12-4 to TRBJ1-4, with 9 bases matching TRBD1. The CDR3 is 14 amino acids. The V segment lost 7 bases and the J segment 10 bases; nucleotides outside the gene matches: 10. The CDR3 DNA is TGTGCCAGCACCTCCCCCCGACAGGGGGGAAAACTGTTTTTT. Protein sequence: CASTSPRQGGKLFF.

The chain has TRBV19 and TRBJ1-5, with 8 bases lining up with TRBD1. This CDR3 has 16 amino acids. Looked up from germline, CDR1 is LNHDA and CDR2 is SQIVND (reference sequence). V trimming: 5 bases; J trimming: 1 base; junction bases outside the gene matches: 7. CDR3 sequence: CASSSLDRASNQPQHF. In DNA, the CDR3 is TGTGCCAGTAGTTCCCTGGACAGGGCGAGCAATCAGCCCCAGCATTTT.

V gene TRBV6-2 or TRBV6-3 combines with J gene TRBJ2-1, with a weak D call TRBD1 (5 bases). Per germline, CDR1 MNHEY and CDR2 SVGEGT. Trimming left V 2 bases short and J 2 bases short, with 13 bases between. The CDR3 spans 16 residues. DNA of the CDR3: TGTGCCAGCAGTTACGTCGTGGGGCAAGCCTACAATGAGCAGTTCTTC. The encoded protein is CASSYVVGQAYNEQFF.

The chain uses TRBV20-1 and TRBJ1-3, with D perhaps matching TRBD1 (5 bases). This CDR3 contains 13 residues. Germline CDR1 is DFQATT and CDR2 is SNEGSKA (reference sequence). The ends were cut back, 6 bases at V and 2 bases at J, with 11 bases in the middle. CDR3 coding DNA: TGCAGTGCCCCATCAGGGCCTGGAAACACCATATATTTT. Encoded protein: CSAPSGPGNTIYF.

V gene TRBV5-1 combines with J gene TRBJ1-5, with D tentatively TRBD1 (6 bases). This CDR3 is 14 amino acids long. The V end was cut by 3 bases, the J end by 6 bases, with 13 bases between. CDR1 and CDR2 (germline): SGHRS, YFSETQ. In DNA form, the CDR3 reads TGCGCCAGCAGCTATTCTTCAGGGGTTCAGCCCCAGCATTTT. Amino acids: CASSYSSGVQPQHF.

The chain is built from TRBV20-1 and TRBJ1-3; no clear D. This CDR3 spans 11 amino acids. V was shortened by 6 bases and J by 8 bases, with 11 bases between the two germline ends. Per the germline V gene, CDR1 is DFQATT and CDR2 is SNEGSKA (reference sequence). CDR3 in DNA: TGCAGTGCCACACATCAGGACACCATATATTTT. This codes for CSATHQDTIYF.

The chain has TRBV20-1 and TRBJ2-1, with unresolved D. Germline CDR1 is DFQATT and CDR2 is SNEGSKA (reference sequence). This CDR3 contains 14 residues. With 3 bases removed from V and 0 bases from J, the gap between germline ends came to 9 bases. The CDR3 sequence is CSASSMASYNEQFF. The CDR3, as DNA: TGCAGTGCTAGTTCCATGGCCTCCTACAATGAGCAGTTCTTC.

The CDR3 region is CASTTGQGNQPQHF. The CDR3 DNA reads as TGTGCCAGTACTACGGGACAGGGCAATCAGCCCCAGCATTTT. This sequence joins TRBV19 and TRBJ1-5, with TRBD1 identical over 8 bases. CDR1 LNHDA and CDR2 SQIVND come from the germline V gene (reference sequence). This CDR3 has 14 amino acids. V lost 7 bases and J lost 2; bases outside the gene matches: 4.

In DNA form, the CDR3 reads TGCAGCGGCATAGCGGGACAGGGGAACTACGAGCAGTACTTC. Protein: CSGIAGQGNYEQYF. The chain joins TRBV29-1 to TRBJ2-7; 10 bases map to TRBD1. Trimming removed 7 bases from V and 3 bases from J; junction bases left unmatched: 9. Germline V gene sequence: CDR1 SQVTM, CDR2 ANQGSEA. This CDR3 is built from 14 residues.

The genes are TRBV11-1 and TRBJ1-1; D gene unclear. V lost 8 bases and J 4 bases, leaving 14 bases between the germline ends. The CDR3 extends over 13 amino acids. Germline CDR1 and CDR2: SGHAT and FQDESV (reference sequence). Here the CDR3 reads CASSSSVGTEAFF. CDR3 nucleotides: TGTGCCAGCTCCTCGAGTGTGGGCACTGAAGCTTTCTTT.

This clonotype was observed once. V usage is TRBV18 and J usage is TRBJ2-2; the D is unclear. Trimming took off 4 bases at V and 7 bases at J, with 22 bases between the two ends. Looked up from germline, CDR1 is KGHSH and CDR2 is LQKENI. This CDR3 is built from 17 residues. The CDR3 loop reads CASSLMAPKPNHGELFF. The CDR3 DNA is TGTGCCAGCTCACTCATGGCCCCGAAGCCGAACCACGGGGAGCTGTTTTTT.

The CDR3 DNA sequence: TGTGCCAGTAGTATATCGGCGGGAAATTCACCCCTCCACTTT. Its protein product is CASSISAGNSPLHF. The rearrangement joins TRBV19 to TRBJ1-6; no clear D. CDR3 length: 14 residues. Trimming shortened V by 2 bases and J by 7 bases, and 9 bases separated the two germline ends. Germline CDR1 reads LNHDA; CDR2 reads SQIVND (reference sequence). Full variable domain (rest looked up from reference TRBV19 and TRBJ1-6): DGGITQSPKYLFRKEGQNVTLSCEQNLNHDAMYWYRQDPGQGLRLIYYSQIVNDFQKGDIAEGYSVSREKKESFPLTVTSAQKNPTAFYLCASSISAGNSPLHFGNGTRLTVT.

The sample holds one count of this clonotype. This CDR3 reads CASSQDPRVNEQFF. The CDR3, as DNA: TGTGCCAGCAGCCAGGACCCCCGGGTCAATGAGCAGTTCTTC. V usage is TRBV3-1 and J usage is TRBJ2-1; D is unclear. There are 14 residues in the CDR3. V lost 3 bases and J lost 6, with 12 bases in between. CDR1 and CDR2 from the germline V gene are LGHDT and YNNKEL (reference sequence).

This rearrangement joins TRBV5-1 to TRBJ1-2; D is undetermined. From germline, CDR1 is SGHRS and CDR2 YFSETQ. Trimming stripped 5 bases from V and 1 base from J, with 12 bases between. The CDR3 covers 14 residues. In DNA, the CDR3 is TGCGCCAGCAGTCGTAGCACCGATAACTATGGCTACACCTTC. Translating it yields CASSRSTDNYGYTF.

This clonotype has a handful of counts. This rearrangement joins TRBV28 to TRBJ1-2; the match to TRBD1 covers 8 bases. Germline loops: CDR1 MDHEN, CDR2 SYDVKM. This CDR3 is 13 amino acids long. The J segment lost 4 bases and the V segment lost 3 bases, leaving 1 base of the junction unmatched. The CDR3 loop reads CASSLTGVYGYTF. CDR3 coding DNA: TGTGCCAGCAGTTTGACAGGGGTCTATGGCTACACCTTC.

This CDR3 reads CASSSPGVTDTGELFF. CDR3 DNA: TGTGCCAGCAGTTCTCCGGGCGTTACGGACACCGGGGAGCTGTTTTTT. The rearrangement uses TRBV7-9 and TRBJ2-2; no firm D call. The CDR3 length is 16 residues. Germline V gives CDR1 SEHNR, CDR2 FQNEAQ (reference sequence). V was cut by 6 bases and J by 3 bases, with 17 bases left in between.

The V gene is TRBV19, the J gene TRBJ1-5; D might be TRBD1 (5 bases). CDR3 size: 14 residues. The V end lost 5 bases, the J end lost 3 bases, and 11 bases lay between the germline ends. Germline assignment: CDR1 LNHDA and CDR2 SQIVND (reference sequence). The CDR3 loop is CASSQQAINQPQHF. The CDR3 nucleotides read TGTGCCAGTAGTCAACAGGCCATCAATCAGCCCCAGCATTTT.

The V call is TRBV7-8, the J call TRBJ1-1; TRBD1 is a possible D gene (5 bases). Deletions cut 7 bases from V and 6 bases from J, with 15 bases between. This CDR3 is built from 13 residues. Per germline, CDR1 SGHVS and CDR2 FQNEAQ. CDR3 in DNA: TGTGCCAGCACGGGGCAGGGAAGGCCTGAAGCTTTCTTT. It codes for CASTGQGRPEAFF.

V is TRBV29-1 and J is TRBJ2-5, with TRBD2 identical over 14 bases. The germline gives CDR1 SQVTM, CDR2 ANQGSEA. The CDR3 spans 17 residues. V gave up 0 bases and J gave up 2 bases; unmatched junction bases: 5. CDR3 amino acids: CSVEDWGLAGAQETQYF. The DNA of the CDR3 is TGCAGCGTTGAAGATTGGGGACTAGCGGGGGCTCAAGAGACCCAGTACTTC.

This clonotype was counted a few times. The V gene is TRBV6-5, the J gene TRBJ2-7, with TRBD1 matching 11 bases. V was clipped by 5 bases and J by 2 bases; unmatched bases: 2. The V gene's germline CDR1 is MNHEY and CDR2 SVGAGI. CDR3 length equals 14 residues. The CDR3 spells CASSRTGGTYEQYF. In nucleotides, the CDR3 is TGTGCCAGCAGTCGGACAGGGGGCACCTACGAGCAGTACTTC.

J is TRBJ2-3 and V is TRBV7-2; tentative D call: TRBD1 (8 bases). The CDR3 sequence is 17 residues long. V was cut by 5 bases and J by 0 bases, with 18 bases left in between. Germline CDR1 reads SGHTA; CDR2 reads FQGNSA. The CDR3 DNA reads as TGTGCCAGCAGCAGGCGGACAGGGACTACTAGCACAGATACGCAGTATTTT. Its protein product is CASSRRTGTTSTDTQYF.

This clonotype was seen a single time. This chain joins TRBV7-9 and TRBJ2-2; the D is unclear. The germline gives CDR1 SEHNR, CDR2 FQNEAQ (reference sequence). The CDR3 totals 15 residues. Trimming pared 1 base from V and 3 bases from J, leaving 9 bases between. CDR3 region: CASSLVALDTGELFF. CDR3 DNA: TGTGCCAGCAGCTTAGTCGCCCTGGACACCGGGGAGCTGTTTTTT.

This chain connects TRBV2 to TRBJ1-2, with D uncertain. The germline gives CDR1 SNHLY, CDR2 FYNNEI. The CDR3 has 16 amino acids. Deletions cut 8 bases from V and 7 bases from J, with 26 bases between. CDR3 nucleotide sequence: TGTGCCAGCGGGCAGCTAAACGGACCGGGTCGTGGTGGCTACACCTTC. The encoded protein is CASGQLNGPGRGGYTF.

V gene TRBV9 combines with J gene TRBJ2-1; 8 bases align to TRBD2. Germline V gene data show CDR1 as SGDLS and CDR2 as YYNGEE. CDR3 size: 17 residues. V lost 7 bases and J lost 4; bases outside the gene matches: 16. The CDR3: CASGGGMSLASYNEQFF. The DNA of the CDR3 is TGTGCCAGCGGCGGGGGGATGTCGTTAGCGTCGTACAATGAGCAGTTCTTC.

This chain connects TRBV11-2 to TRBJ1-2; 9 nucleotides align to TRBD1. Per the germline V gene, CDR1 is SGHAT and CDR2 is FQNNGV. The ends lost 5 bases at V and 13 bases at J; junction bases unmatched: 11. This CDR3 is 13 amino acids long. CDR3 sequence reads: CASSRGQGSRITF. Written as DNA, the CDR3 is TGTGCCAGCAGCAGGGGACAGGGTTCCCGAATCACCTTC. Drawing the rest from reference TRBV11-2 and TRBJ1-2, the complete variable domain is EAGVAQSPRYKIIEKRQSVAFWCNPISGHATLYWYQQILGQGPKLLIQFQNNGVVDDSQLPKDRFSAERLKGVDSTLKIQPAKLEDSAVYLCASSRGQGSRITFGSGTRLTVV.

The V gene is TRBV5-1, the J gene TRBJ2-1, with D perhaps being TRBD1 or TRBD2 (6 bases each). Per germline, CDR1 SGHRS and CDR2 YFSETQ. The CDR3 covers 16 residues. V dropped 0 bases and J dropped 9 bases, with 19 bases sitting between them. The CDR3 DNA follows: TGCGCCAGCAGCTTGGTTGGGGGGCCAGCGGGTGCTGAGCAGTTCTTC. Protein: CASSLVGGPAGAEQFF.

V is TRBV11-2 and J is TRBJ2-4; TRBD1 matches at 10 bases. The CDR3 loop spans 15 amino acids. V trimming: 5 bases; J trimming: 6 bases; junction bases outside the gene matches: 7. CDR1 and CDR2 from the germline V gene are SGHAT and FQNNGV. CDR3 sequence: CASSHRGTGANIQYF. The CDR3, as DNA: TGTGCCAGCAGCCACCGGGGGACAGGGGCAAACATTCAGTACTTC.

V and J are TRBV29-1 and TRBJ2-1; maybe TRBD1 (6 bases). This CDR3 spans 12 amino acids. The V end lost 4 bases, the J end lost 5 bases, and 9 bases lay between the germline ends. Germline V gene lookup returns CDR1 SQVTM and CDR2 ANQGSEA. The CDR3 DNA follows: TGCAGCGTTGCGGACAGAGACAATGAGCAGTTCTTC. It yields the protein CSVADRDNEQFF.

This CDR3 is CASSGSGAGNQPQHF. DNA for the CDR3: TGTGCCAGCAGCGGGTCCGGGGCTGGCAATCAGCCCCAGCATTTT. V and J are TRBV9 and TRBJ1-5, with a tentative D call TRBD1 (5 bases). Germline CDR1 SGDLS, CDR2 YYNGEE. This CDR3 is 15 amino acids long. Trimming shortened V by 3 bases and J by 2 bases, and 12 bases separated the two germline ends.